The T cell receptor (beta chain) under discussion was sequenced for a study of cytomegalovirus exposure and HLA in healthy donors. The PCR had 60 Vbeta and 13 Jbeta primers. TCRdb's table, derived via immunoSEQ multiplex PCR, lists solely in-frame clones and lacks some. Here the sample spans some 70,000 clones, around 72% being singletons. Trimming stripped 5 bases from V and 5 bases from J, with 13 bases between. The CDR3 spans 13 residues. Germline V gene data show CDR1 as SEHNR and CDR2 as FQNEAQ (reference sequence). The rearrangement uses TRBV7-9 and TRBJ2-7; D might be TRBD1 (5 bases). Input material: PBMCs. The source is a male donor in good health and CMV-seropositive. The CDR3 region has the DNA TGTGCCAGCAGCATCAGGGCCCAGGACGAGCAGTACTTC. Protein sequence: CASSIRAQDEQYF.